The 10 T cell receptor beta chains below come from one sample, sequenced in a study of regulatory T cells in long-lasting Graves disease. Time point of the sample: newly diagnosed GD, antithyroid drugs for less than 3 months. The TCR library was prepared using RNA isolated from PBMCs. Construction of TCR beta libraries relied on iRepertoire HTBI primers and on Arm-PCR targeting CDR3 regions. TCRdb processed the multiplex PCR reads anew with MiXCR; each CDR3 protein has one entry. The sample shows some 250,000 distinct CDR3 sequences, more than 15% of them seen only once. These records were also assigned to another study, of T cells in Graves' hyperthyroidism and ophthalmopathy.

Here the sequenced sample was peripheral blood mononuclear cells (PBMCs), taken at new diagnosis, from a patient treated with antithyroid drugs. The receptors were sampled from a woman aged 25 to 39 with Graves disease.

This clonotype was seen a few times. The genes are TRBV6-5 and TRBJ2-2; D is unresolved. The ends were cut back, 2 bases at V and 0 bases at J, with 10 bases in the middle. The CDR3 has 16 residues. Germline CDR1 reads MNHEY; CDR2 reads SVGAGI. CDR3 coding DNA: TGTGCCAGCAGTTACGGTCCGAACTCGAACACCGGGGAGCTGTTTTTT. It codes for CASSYGPNSNTGELFF.

This clonotype was recorded many times. The rearrangement links TRBV7-8 to TRBJ1-4; D not resolved. There are 17 residues in the CDR3. Looked up from germline, CDR1 is SGHVS and CDR2 is FQNEAQ. Trimming took 3 bases from V and 6 from J, leaving 20 bases between them. The chain's CDR3 is CASSFSLRNPQYEKLFF. CDR3 bases: TGTGCCAGCAGCTTTTCCCTGCGCAACCCGCAATATGAAAAACTGTTTTTT.

The V and J genes are TRBV12-3 or TRBV12-4 and TRBJ2-1; 12 nucleotides match TRBD2. The CDR3 is 20 amino acids. Unmatched junction bases numbered 16, after V lost 5 bases and J lost 2 bases. The CDR3 nucleotides read TGTGCCAGCAGTCCCTCGACTAGCGGGGGAGAAAGGTCGGCCTACAATGAGCAGTTCTTC. This translates into CASSPSTSGGERSAYNEQFF.

There are a few counts of this clonotype. This chain joins TRBV25-1 and TRBJ1-1, with a tentative D call TRBD1 (5 bases). The germline V gene has CDR1 MGHDK and CDR2 SYGVNS. This CDR3 contains 12 residues. The V end was cut by 6 bases, the J end by 2 bases, with 7 bases between. The CDR3 DNA reads as TGTGCCAGCAGAGGGACCAACACTGAAGCTTTCTTT. This sequence encodes CASRGTNTEAFF. The variable domain in full, with the rest retrieved from reference TRBV25-1 and TRBJ1-1, is EADIYQTPRYLVIGTGKKITLECSQTMGHDKMYWYQQDPGMELHLIHYSYGVNSTEKGDLSSESTVSRIRTEHFPLTLESARPSHTSQYLCASRGTNTEAFFGQGTRLTVV.

This clonotype appeared many times. The V call is TRBV5-1, the J call TRBJ1-1; 7 nucleotides align to TRBD1. This CDR3 region has 16 residues. The J segment lost 4 bases and the V segment lost 4 bases, leaving 13 bases of the junction unmatched. Germline CDR1 and CDR2: SGHRS and YFSETQ. The CDR3: CASSLGQVKRGTEAFF. The CDR3 DNA follows: TGCGCCAGCAGCCTCGGACAGGTAAAGCGGGGCACTGAAGCTTTCTTT.

J is TRBJ2-7 and V is TRBV12-3 or TRBV12-4; D perhaps matches TRBD1 (10 bases). This CDR3 has 14 amino acids. V lost 6 bases to trimming and J lost 6 bases, with 18 bases between them. As DNA, the CDR3 is TGTGCCAGCAGCCTAGCGGGACAGGGGACCGAGCAGTACTTC. Residues: CASSLAGQGTEQYF.

This clonotype was seen ten or more times. The chain couples TRBV19 to TRBJ1-2; 10 positions agree with TRBD1. The CDR3 extends over 18 amino acids. CDR1 and CDR2 from the germline V gene are LNHDA and SQIVND (reference sequence). V was pared by 3 bases and J by 9 bases, with 19 bases of the junction left unmatched. In DNA form, the CDR3 reads TGTGCCAGTAGTATCCTACCGGGACAGGGGTCCCTCTATAGGAGCTACACCTTC. Its translation is CASSILPGQGSLYRSYTF.

This clonotype was seen at least ten times. This chain joins TRBV18 and TRBJ2-5; D unresolved. CDR3 length: 16 amino acids. Looked up from germline, CDR1 is KGHSH and CDR2 is LQKENI. The ends were cut back, 0 bases at V and 2 bases at J, with 13 bases in the middle. CDR3 region: CASSPPPGSHQETQYF. Here the CDR3 DNA reads TGTGCCAGCTCACCACCCCCGGGCAGCCATCAAGAGACCCAGTACTTC.

V and J are TRBV30 and TRBJ1-5; the D gene is possibly TRBD1 (6 bases). The V and J ends lost 1 base and 5 bases respectively, with 9 bases between them. The CDR3 loop spans 13 amino acids. The germline V gene has CDR1 GTSNPN and CDR2 SVGIG (reference sequence). Written as DNA, the CDR3 is TGTGCCTGGAGTGAGGACAGATATCAGCCCCAGCATTTT. Protein product: CAWSEDRYQPQHF.

This clonotype was observed many times. The rearrangement uses TRBV2 and TRBJ1-2, with D possibly matching TRBD1 (5 bases). CDR3 length: 15 amino acids. V was pared by 6 bases and J by 6 bases, with 20 bases between. Looked up from germline, CDR1 is SNHLY and CDR2 is FYNNEI. CDR3 sequence reads: CASRTPDVRGNGYTF. The DNA for the CDR3 is TGTGCCAGCAGGACTCCGGACGTAAGGGGTAATGGCTACACCTTC. Full variable domain (rest looked up from reference TRBV2 and TRBJ1-2): EPEVTQTPSHQVTQMGQEVILRCVPISNHLYFYWYRQILGQKVEFLVSFYNNEISEKSEIFDDQFSVERPDGSNFTLKIRSTKLEDSAMYFCASRTPDVRGNGYTFGSGTRLTVV.